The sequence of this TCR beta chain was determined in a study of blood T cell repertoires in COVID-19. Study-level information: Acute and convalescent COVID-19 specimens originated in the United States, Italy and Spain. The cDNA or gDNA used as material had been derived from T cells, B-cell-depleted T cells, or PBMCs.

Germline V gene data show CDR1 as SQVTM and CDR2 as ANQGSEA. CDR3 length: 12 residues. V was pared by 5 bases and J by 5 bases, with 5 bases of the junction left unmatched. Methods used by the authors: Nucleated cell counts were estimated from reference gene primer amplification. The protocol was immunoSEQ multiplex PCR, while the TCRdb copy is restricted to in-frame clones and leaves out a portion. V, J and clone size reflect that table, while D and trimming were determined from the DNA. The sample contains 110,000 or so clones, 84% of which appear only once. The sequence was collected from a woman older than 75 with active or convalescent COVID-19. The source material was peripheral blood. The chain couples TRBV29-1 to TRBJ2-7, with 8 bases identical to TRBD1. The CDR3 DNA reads TGCAGCGTTATGTCAGGGGGCCACGAGCAGTACTTC. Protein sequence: CSVMSGGHEQYF.